These T cell receptor beta chains were read from a single sample in a study of shared clonotypes between healthy human individuals. Clones were read by immunoSEQ multiplex PCR, and TCRdb kept only the in-frame ones, dropping some. Here the sample spans 2,500,000 or so clones, about 90% being singletons. The sequenced sample consisted of naive CD4+ T cells from PBMCs. These receptors were collected from a man younger than 35 in good health. Some clones in this sample may be carry-over from other donors' samples. CDR3s include the opening cysteine and the closing phenylalanine or tryptophan. D genes are given only for firm matches. Clone size appears in some rows only: once, few, many, or a class for an expanded clone.

abundance	j_gene	v_gene	d_gene	CDR3aa	CDR3nt
NA	TRBJ1-4	TRBV20-1	NA	CSARWGGKLFF	TGCAGTGCTAGGTGGGGGGGAAAACTGTTTTTT
once	TRBJ2-5	TRBV6-1	NA	CASSEGGGGQETQYF	TGTGCCAGCAGTGAAGGGGGGGGCGGCCAAGAGACCCAGTACTTC
NA	TRBJ2-3	TRBV30	NA	CAWTAADTQYF	TGTGCCTGGACCGCTGCGGATACGCAGTATTTT
NA	TRBJ1-1	TRBV5-1	TRBD1	CASSLQGLTEAFF	TGCGCCAGCAGCTTACAGGGGTTGACTGAAGCTTTCTTT
NA	TRBJ2-5	TRBV2	NA	CASSDTRRETQYF	TGTGCCAGCAGTGATACCCGGAGGGAGACCCAGTACTTC
NA	TRBJ2-7	TRBV7-9	NA	CASSLPRLGGNSYEQYF	TGTGCCAGCAGCTTACCTCGATTGGGCGGAAACTCCTACGAGCAGTACTTC
NA	TRBJ2-5	TRBV4-2	TRBD2	CASSRVHRRGDQETQYF	TGTGCCAGCAGCCGAGTCCACCGGCGGGGGGACCAAGAGACCCAGTACTTC
NA	TRBJ2-2	TRBV7-6	TRBD1	CASSRRQGEYTGELFF	TGTGCCAGCAGCCGTAGACAGGGGGAATACACCGGGGAGCTGTTTTTT
NA	TRBJ2-7	TRBV6-1	NA	CASRRSPSYEQYF	TGTGCCAGCAGGCGCAGCCCATCCTACGAGCAGTACTTC
NA	TRBJ2-7	TRBV28	NA	CASSSIQGPSYEQYF	TGTGCCAGCAGTTCGATTCAGGGGCCCTCCTACGAGCAGTACTTC
NA	TRBJ2-3	TRBV5-1	NA	CASSTSGLSSSTDTQYF	TGCGCCAGCAGTACCAGCGGCTTATCTAGCTCCACAGATACGCAGTATTTT
few	TRBJ1-2	TRBV28	NA	CASNRFGYTF	TGTGCCAGCAATAGGTTCGGCTACACCTTC
NA	TRBJ1-4	TRBV30	NA	CAWGYKQGIVNEKLFF	TGTGCCTGGGGATACAAACAGGGTATAGTTAATGAAAAACTGTTTTTT
NA	TRBJ1-1	TRBV7-6	TRBD1	CASSTQGAYTEAFF	TGTGCCAGCAGCACCCAGGGGGCGTACACTGAAGCTTTCTTT
NA	TRBJ1-5	TRBV5-5	TRBD1	CASSWSLGGLSNQPQHF	TGTGCCAGCAGCTGGTCACTAGGGGGCCTTTCAAATCAGCCCCAGCATTTT
few	TRBJ1-1	TRBV4-3	NA	CASSARDQMNTEAFF	TGCGCCAGCAGTGCCAGGGACCAGATGAACACTGAAGCTTTCTTT
NA	TRBJ2-5	TRBV27	TRBD1	CASSLTPPGGAWETQYF	TGTGCCAGCAGTTTAACACCGCCAGGGGGCGCTTGGGAGACCCAGTACTTC
once	TRBJ2-7	TRBV2	TRBD2	CASRRTSGAYEQYF	TGTGCCAGCAGGAGGACTAGCGGGGCCTACGAGCAGTACTTC
NA	TRBJ2-7	TRBV6-1	NA	CASSGVRGAYEQYF	TGTGCCAGCAGTGGAGTCAGGGGGGCCTACGAGCAGTACTTC
NA	TRBJ2-6	TRBV28	TRBD2	CASSKTSGRGSGANVLTF	TGTGCCAGCAGCAAGACTAGCGGGAGAGGCTCTGGGGCCAACGTCCTGACTTTC
NA	TRBJ2-3	TRBV30	NA	CAWSVRSRYTDTQYF	TGTGCCTGGAGTGTACGGTCTCGGTACACAGATACGCAGTATTTT
NA	TRBJ2-1	TRBV15	NA	CATSHTGGSSYNEQFF	TGTGCCACCAGCCATACCGGGGGTAGCTCCTACAATGAGCAGTTCTTC
NA	TRBJ2-1	TRBV19	TRBD2	CASSRTSGTYNEQFF	TGTGCCAGTAGCCGTACTAGCGGGACCTACAATGAGCAGTTCTTC
NA	TRBJ2-2	TRBV10-3	TRBD2	CAICPAGDRNTGELFF	TGTGCCATCTGTCCAGCGGGAGACCGGAACACCGGGGAGCTGTTTTTT
few	TRBJ1-5	TRBV6-5	NA	CASSLTRDPNQPQHF	TGTGCCAGCAGCCTTACTCGGGACCCAAATCAGCCCCAGCATTTT
NA	TRBJ2-2	TRBV7-3	NA	CASSSPGHPTNTGELFF	TGTGCCAGCAGCTCCCCGGGACACCCGACGAACACCGGGGAGCTGTTTTTT
once	TRBJ2-7	TRBV4-3	NA	CASSQRGRGGRTYEQYF	TGCGCCAGCAGCCAGAGAGGGAGAGGGGGAAGGACCTACGAGCAGTACTTC
NA	TRBJ1-3	TRBV5-1	TRBD1	CASSFGTGVGPGGNTIYF	TGCGCCAGCAGCTTCGGGACAGGGGTTGGTCCTGGCGGAAACACCATATATTTT
NA	TRBJ2-1	TRBV5-6	NA	CASSLFVSSEQFF	TGTGCCAGCAGCTTGTTTGTTAGCAGTGAGCAGTTCTTC
NA	TRBJ2-2	TRBV7-2	TRBD2	CASSLAGGRTGELFF	TGTGCCAGCAGCTTAGCGGGAGGGCGCACCGGGGAGCTGTTTTTT
NA	TRBJ1-2	TRBV7-8	NA	CASSSGQRDYGYTF	TGTGCCAGCAGCTCCGGGCAGAGGGACTATGGCTACACCTTC
NA	TRBJ2-3	TRBV5-1	NA	CASSPGAGTDTQYF	TGCGCCAGCAGCCCTGGCGCAGGCACAGATACGCAGTATTTT
NA	TRBJ2-3	TRBV2	TRBD2	CASMRTSEPDTQYF	TGTGCCAGCATGAGGACTAGCGAGCCAGATACGCAGTATTTT
NA	TRBJ1-4	TRBV5-1	TRBD1	CASSFSDRGPTNEKLFF	TGCGCCAGCAGCTTCTCTGACAGGGGCCCAACTAATGAAAAACTGTTTTTT
once	TRBJ1-5	TRBV6-1	NA	CATSRDWGNQPQHF	TGTGCCACCTCGAGGGATTGGGGCAATCAGCCCCAGCATTTT
NA	TRBJ1-2	TRBV6-1	NA	CASSVGAGRNGYTF	TGTGCCAGCAGTGTCGGTGCAGGGAGGAATGGCTACACCTTC
NA	TRBJ2-2	TRBV18	TRBD1	CASSPFRLTGGNTGELFF	TGTGCCAGCTCACCCTTTCGACTGACAGGGGGGAACACCGGGGAGCTGTTTTTT
few	TRBJ1-1	TRBV7-9	NA	CASTREMNTEAFF	TGTGCCAGCACCAGAGAAATGAACACTGAAGCTTTCTTT
NA	TRBJ2-5	TRBV5-1	NA	CASSFQGEGETQYF	TGCGCCAGCAGCTTCCAGGGGGAGGGAGAGACCCAGTACTTC
NA	TRBJ1-2	TRBV28	NA	CASSWTDGYTF	TGTGCCAGCAGTTGGACAGATGGCTACACCTTC
NA	TRBJ2-5	TRBV5-1	TRBD2	CASSLGASGTKETQYF	TGCGCCAGCAGCTTGGGGGCTAGCGGGACAAAAGAGACCCAGTACTTC
NA	TRBJ1-1	TRBV28	NA	CASCPHISGKLTAFF	TGTGCCAGCTGCCCCCATATTTCAGGGAAGCTTACGGCTTTCTTT
NA	TRBJ2-1	TRBV10-1	TRBD1	CASSERTGNHNEQFF	TGCGCCAGCAGTGAAAGGACAGGGAACCACAATGAGCAGTTCTTC
NA	TRBJ2-1	TRBV5-4	NA	CASSLGAGLGTYNEQFF	TGTGCCAGCAGCTTGGGAGCCGGGCTAGGAACGTACAATGAGCAGTTCTTC
NA	TRBJ2-7	TRBV7-2	TRBD1	CASSSRGGGLFMGEQYF	TGTGCCAGCAGCTCGAGAGGGGGCGGCCTTTTTATGGGCGAGCAGTACTTC
NA	TRBJ2-2	TRBV19	NA	CASSIIPGELFF	TGTGCCAGTAGTATCATTCCCGGGGAGCTGTTTTTT
NA	TRBJ2-1	TRBV7-9	NA	CASSLNGIGEQFF	TGTGCCAGCAGCTTAAACGGGATCGGTGAGCAGTTCTTC
NA	TRBJ2-2	TRBV7-8	NA	CASNSVTGELFF	TGTGCCAGCAATTCGGTCACCGGGGAGCTGTTTTTT
NA	TRBJ2-3	TRBV11-2	NA	CASSELHTDTQYF	TGTGCCAGCAGCGAACTACACACAGATACGCAGTATTTT
NA	TRBJ2-3	TRBV11-1	TRBD2	CASSLPPLGIAGSTDTQYF	TGTGCCAGCAGCTTACCCCCCCTGGGAATAGCGGGATCCACAGATACGCAGTATTTT
NA	TRBJ2-2	TRBV14	TRBD1	CASSPPGQDTGELFF	TGTGCCAGCAGCCCTCCGGGACAGGACACCGGGGAGCTGTTTTTT
once	TRBJ1-2	TRBV5-4	TRBD1	CASSFRDRKFKGYTF	TGTGCCAGCAGCTTCCGGGACAGGAAATTTAAGGGCTACACCTTC
NA	TRBJ1-1	TRBV7-3	NA	CASSPGVGRTGNTEAFF	TGTGCCAGCAGCCCTGGGGTGGGGCGCACAGGTAACACTGAAGCTTTCTTT
NA	TRBJ2-7	TRBV27	NA	CASSLLGRYEQYF	TGTGCCAGCAGTTTATTAGGTAGATACGAGCAGTACTTC
NA	TRBJ1-5	TRBV28	TRBD1	CASRPFGQGYQPQHF	TGTGCCAGCAGGCCTTTCGGACAGGGGTATCAGCCCCAGCATTTT